The clone carrying this T cell receptor (beta chain) was picked up a small number of times. These data belong to a study of T cells after yellow fever vaccination. Synthesis of TCR cDNA relied on 5'RACE template switching, which attached a universal primer site and UMIs. TCRdb independently ran MiXCR on the 5' RACE reads; one entry per CDR3 protein. Seen here are about 340,000 distinct CDR3 sequences, 8.5% to 9% observed once, and the top ten hold roughly 18%. Trimming left V 3 bases short and J 0 bases short, with 3 bases between. The CDR3 contains 12 residues. Germline CDR1 and CDR2: SQVTM and ANQGSEA.

V gene TRBV29-1 combines with J gene TRBJ1-3; no definite D call. This receptor was taken from a man aged 18 to 30 who received the YFV17D yellow fever vaccine. Sample: PBMCs, taken on the day of the first yellow fever vaccination. The CDR3 spells CSVDVSGNTIYF. In nucleotides, the CDR3 is TGCAGCGTTGATGTCTCTGGAAACACCATATATTTT. The whole variable domain, remainder taken from reference TRBV29-1 and TRBJ1-3, is SAVISQKPSRDICQRGTSLTIQCQVDSQVTMMFWYRQQPGQSLTLIATANQGSEATYESGFVIDKFPISRPNLTFSTLTVSNMSPEDSSIYLCSVDVSGNTIYFGEGSWLTVV.